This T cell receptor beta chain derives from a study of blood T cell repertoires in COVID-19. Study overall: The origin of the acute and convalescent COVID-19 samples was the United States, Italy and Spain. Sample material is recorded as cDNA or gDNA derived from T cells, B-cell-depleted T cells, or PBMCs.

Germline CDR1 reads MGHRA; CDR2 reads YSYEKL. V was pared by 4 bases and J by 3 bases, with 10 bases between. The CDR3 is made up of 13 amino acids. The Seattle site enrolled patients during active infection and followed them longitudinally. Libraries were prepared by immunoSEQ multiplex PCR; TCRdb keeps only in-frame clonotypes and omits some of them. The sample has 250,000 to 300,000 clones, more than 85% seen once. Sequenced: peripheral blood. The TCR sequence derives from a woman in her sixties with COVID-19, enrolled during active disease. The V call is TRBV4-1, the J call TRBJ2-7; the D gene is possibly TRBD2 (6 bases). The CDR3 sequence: CASSPRGYYEQYF. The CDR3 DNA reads TGCGCCAGCAGCCCCCGGGGGTACTACGAGCAGTACTTC.